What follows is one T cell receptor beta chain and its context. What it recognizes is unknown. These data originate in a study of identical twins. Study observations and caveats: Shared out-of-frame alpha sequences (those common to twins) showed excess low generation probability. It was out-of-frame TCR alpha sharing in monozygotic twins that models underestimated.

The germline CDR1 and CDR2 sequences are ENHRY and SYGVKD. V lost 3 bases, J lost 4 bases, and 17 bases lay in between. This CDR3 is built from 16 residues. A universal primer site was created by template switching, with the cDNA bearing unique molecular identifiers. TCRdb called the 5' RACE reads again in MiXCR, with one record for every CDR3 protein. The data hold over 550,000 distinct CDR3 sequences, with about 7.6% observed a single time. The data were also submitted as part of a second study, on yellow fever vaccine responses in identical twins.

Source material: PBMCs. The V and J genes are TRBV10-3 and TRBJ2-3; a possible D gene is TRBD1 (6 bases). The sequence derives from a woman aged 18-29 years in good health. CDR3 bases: TGTGCCATCAGTGACGTCCCTCAAAACAGGGCAGATACGCAGTATTTT. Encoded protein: CAISDVPQNRADTQYF.